This T cell receptor beta chain comes out of a study of T cell changes during pregnancy in multiple sclerosis (dated by TCRdb to about 2019). Concerning the study at large: Changes in the T cell repertoire over the course of pregnancy were examined in this study in women with multiple sclerosis.

Libraries were constructed by the immunoSEQ multiplex PCR assay. Entries here come from immuneACCESS through TCRdb and include only in-frame sequences with V and J called. Some clones fail to appear in such tables; in the studies checked, an unresolved V gene covers under half of the shortfall, and the cause of the remainder is unknown. The sample data list under 75,000 clones, and approximately 90% of these were observed just once. Less than 1.5% of the sample is held by the ten biggest clonotypes. In its sample, this clone was seen a few times. Which antigen it targets is not known. Per-nucleotide qualities are absent, and no much larger clonotype sits a single base away. The CDR3 covers 15 residues, taking in both the cysteine and the phenylalanine. CDR3 DNA only is kept here, 45 bases in frame from base 1. Trimming removed 3 bases from V and 6 bases from J, leaving 18 bases between the germline ends. From the germline V gene, CDR1 is SGDLS and CDR2 is YYNGEE.

This chain joins TRBV9 to TRBJ1-2; 6 matching bases give a weak D call of TRBD1. The sample consisted of peripheral blood, taken in the third trimester of pregnancy. This clonotype was sampled from a female donor in good health, enrolled as a control in a pregnancy study. The DNA reads as follows: TGTGCCAGCAGCGAGCATGGGACACAGGGAGATGGCTACACCTTC. Its protein product is CASSEHGTQGDGYTF.